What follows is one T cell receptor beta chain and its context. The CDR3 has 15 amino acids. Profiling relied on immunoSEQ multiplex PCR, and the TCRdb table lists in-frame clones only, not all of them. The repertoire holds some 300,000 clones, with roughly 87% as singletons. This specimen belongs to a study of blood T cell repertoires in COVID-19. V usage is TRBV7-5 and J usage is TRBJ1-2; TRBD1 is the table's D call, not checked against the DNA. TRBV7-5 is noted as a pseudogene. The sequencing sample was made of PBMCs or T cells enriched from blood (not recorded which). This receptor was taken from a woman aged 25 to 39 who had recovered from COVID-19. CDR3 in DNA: TGTGTCAGAAGCCTCCCATTAGGGGCGACCTATGGCTACACCTTC. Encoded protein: CVRSLPLGATYGYTF.